Following are 2 T cell receptor beta chains from one sample sequenced in a study of control samples from healthy donors and cancer patients. Assay used: immunoSEQ multiplex PCR; TCRdb lists only in-frame clones, some missing. The sample lists fewer than 65,000 clones, roughly 80% occurring once. Sequencing was done on a sample of blood. The receptor set was obtained from a man aged 65-85 years in good health.

The rearrangement joins TRBV11-3 to TRBJ2-5; a weak D match, TRBD1 (6 bases). The V end was cut by 1 base, the J end by 5 bases, with 14 bases between. The CDR3 extends over 15 amino acids. CDR1 and CDR2 (germline): SGHNT, YENEEA. CDR3: CASSLVGAERETQYF. The CDR3 coding sequence is TGTGCCAGCAGCTTAGTGGGGGCTGAGCGGGAGACCCAGTACTTC.

V and J are TRBV2 and TRBJ2-3; possibly TRBD1 for D (6 bases). The V end was cut by 10 bases, the J end by 3 bases, with 17 bases between. This CDR3 is 14 amino acids long. The germline CDR1 and CDR2 sequences are SNHLY and FYNNEI. This chain's CDR3 is CATRYGQGTDTQYF. The CDR3 bases are TGTGCCACCCGATACGGGCAGGGGACAGATACGCAGTATTTT.